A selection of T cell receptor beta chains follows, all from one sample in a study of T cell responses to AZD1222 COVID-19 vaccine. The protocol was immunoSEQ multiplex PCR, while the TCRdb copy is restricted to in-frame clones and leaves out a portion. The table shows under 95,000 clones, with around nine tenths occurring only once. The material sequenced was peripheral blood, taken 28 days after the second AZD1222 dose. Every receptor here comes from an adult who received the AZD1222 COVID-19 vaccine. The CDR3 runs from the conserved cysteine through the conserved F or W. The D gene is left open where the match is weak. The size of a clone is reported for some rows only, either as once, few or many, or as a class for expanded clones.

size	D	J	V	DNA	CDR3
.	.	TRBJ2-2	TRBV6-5	TGTGCCAGCAGTTACTCTTGGGCCCGAGGGGCTGGGGAGCTGTTTTTT	CASSYSWARGAGELFF
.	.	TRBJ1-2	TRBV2	TGTGCCAGCAGATTCCGTTCGGCTGACTATGGCTACACCTTC	CASRFRSADYGYTF
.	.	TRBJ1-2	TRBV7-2	TGTGCCAGCAGCTTAGGGCAGGGAGACTATGGCTACACCTTC	CASSLGQGDYGYTF
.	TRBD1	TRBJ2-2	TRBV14	TGTGCCAGCAGCCTCCGGGACAGACACACCGGGGAGCTGTTTTTT	CASSLRDRHTGELFF
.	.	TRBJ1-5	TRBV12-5	TGTGCTAGTGGTTTTCAGTCAGGGGTTGTGAGCAATCAGCCCCAGCATTTT	CASGFQSGVVSNQPQHF
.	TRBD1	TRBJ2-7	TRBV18	TGTGCCAGCTCACCGTCACAGGGGGTACTCAACGAGCAGTACTTC	CASSPSQGVLNEQYF
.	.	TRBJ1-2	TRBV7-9	TGTGCCAGCAGCCGGGGTCAGAACTATGGCTACACCTTC	CASSRGQNYGYTF
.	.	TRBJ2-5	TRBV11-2	TGTGCCAGCAGCCCCCCCGGGGGAGAGACCCAGTACTTC	CASSPPGGETQYF
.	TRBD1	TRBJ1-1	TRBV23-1	TGCGCCAGCACTCACCAGTGGACAGGGCCAATGAACACTGAAGCTTTCTTT	CASTHQWTGPMNTEAFF
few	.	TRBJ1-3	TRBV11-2	TGTGCCAGCAGCCTCACCGAAGTAAACACCATATATTTT	CASSLTEVNTIYF
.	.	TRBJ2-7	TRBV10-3	TGTGCCATCAGTGACGAAGGGGCCGCCTACGAGCAGTACTTC	CAISDEGAAYEQYF
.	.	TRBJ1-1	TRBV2	TGTGCCAGCAGGGTACCTGGGGGTCCGCACCGTGAAGCTTTCTTT	CASRVPGGPHREAFF
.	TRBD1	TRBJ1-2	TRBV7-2	TGTGCCAGCAGCTCGGGGACAGGGGGTTCTAGGGGCTACACCTTC	CASSSGTGGSRGYTF
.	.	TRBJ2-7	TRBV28	TGTGCCAGCATGGGGGGTTTGGTCTACGAGCAGTACTTC	CASMGGLVYEQYF
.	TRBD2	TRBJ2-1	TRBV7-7	TGTGCTAGCAGCTTAGTTAGCGGGGACAATGAGCAGTTCTTC	CASSLVSGDNEQFF
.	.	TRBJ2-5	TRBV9	TGTGCCAGCAGCGTTCGGACGGTGCCAGAGACCCAGTACTTC	CASSVRTVPETQYF
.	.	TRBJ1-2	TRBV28	TGTGCCAGCAGCACGACAGGCCCCTCAGCCTATGGCTACACCTTC	CASSTTGPSAYGYTF
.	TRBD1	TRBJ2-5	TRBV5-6	TGTGCCAGCAGCGACAGGGTCCAAGAGACCCAGTACTTC	CASSDRVQETQYF
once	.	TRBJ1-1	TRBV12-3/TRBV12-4	TGTGCCAGCAGTTTGGGCACTGAAGCTTTCTTT	CASSLGTEAFF
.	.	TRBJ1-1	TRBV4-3	TGCGCCAGCAGCAAGCAGTACGGGGACACTGAAGCTTTCTTT	CASSKQYGDTEAFF
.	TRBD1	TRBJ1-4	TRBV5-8	TGTGCCAGCAGCATCGGACAGGGTCCCGAAAAACTGTTTTTT	CASSIGQGPEKLFF
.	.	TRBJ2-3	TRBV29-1	TGCAGCGTTGATTTTCCGAGCACAGATACGCAGTATTTT	CSVDFPSTDTQYF
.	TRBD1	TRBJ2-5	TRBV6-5	TGTGCCAGTTCGTTGAACAGGGGGAAGGAGACCCAGTACTTC	CASSLNRGKETQYF
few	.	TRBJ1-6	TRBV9	TGTGCCAGCAGCGTAACAGGTCTCGTCGGGAATTCACCCCTCCACTTT	CASSVTGLVGNSPLHF
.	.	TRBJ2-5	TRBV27	TGTGCCAGCAGTACATACCCGGGGGAGACCCAGTACTTC	CASSTYPGETQYF
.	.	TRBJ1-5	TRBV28	TGTGCCAGCAGTCAATCTGATCAGCCCCAGCATTTT	CASSQSDQPQHF
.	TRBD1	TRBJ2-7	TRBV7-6	TGTGCCAGCAGCTCCGGGACAGGGGGCTCCTACGAGCAGTACTTC	CASSSGTGGSYEQYF
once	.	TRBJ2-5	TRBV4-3	TGCGCCAGCAGCCAAGATCGGGGCACGCAAGAGACCCAGTACTTC	CASSQDRGTQETQYF
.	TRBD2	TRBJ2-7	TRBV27	TGTGCCAGCAGTTTAGTAGCGGGGGGTTACGAGCAGTACTTC	CASSLVAGGYEQYF
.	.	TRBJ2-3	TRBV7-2	TGTGCCAGCAGCCCGCCCCCGGGACACCCCAATGGGGGGACGCAGTATTTT	CASSPPPGHPNGGTQYF
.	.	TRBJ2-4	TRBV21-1	TGTGCCAGCAGCAAACTCGGATTCTATCCCTACTTC	CASSKLGFYPYF
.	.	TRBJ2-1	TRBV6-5	TGTGCCAGCACCCGGGGACACCCAGGATACAATGAGCAGTTCTTC	CASTRGHPGYNEQFF
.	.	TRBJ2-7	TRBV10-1	TGCGCCAGCATAGCACCGGGACTGGTCCCCTACGAGCAGTACTTC	CASIAPGLVPYEQYF
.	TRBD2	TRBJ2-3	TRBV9	TGTGCCAGCAGCGGACTAGCGGGGGGGTATACAGATACGCAGTATTTT	CASSGLAGGYTDTQYF
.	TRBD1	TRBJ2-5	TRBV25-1	TGTGCCAGCGGGATCGACAGGGGATGGGAGACCCAGTACTTC	CASGIDRGWETQYF
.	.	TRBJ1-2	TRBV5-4	TGTGCCAGCAGACCTGGGGTCGGGGGAATTAACTATGGCTACACCTTC	CASRPGVGGINYGYTF
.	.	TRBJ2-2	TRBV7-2	TGTGCCACAGGTGCGGGAAACACCGGGGAGCTGTTTTTT	CATGAGNTGELFF
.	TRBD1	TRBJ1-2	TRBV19	TGTGCCAGTAGTTCCGGACAGGGAAGGGATGGCTACACCTTC	CASSSGQGRDGYTF
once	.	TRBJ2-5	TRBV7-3	TGTGCCAGCAGCCCAGGCGGGACTGTCAACAATCAGGCCCAGTACTTC	CASSPGGTVNNQAQYF
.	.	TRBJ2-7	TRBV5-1	TGCGCCAGCAGCTTGGTACAGGGCCACGAGCAGTACTTC	CASSLVQGHEQYF
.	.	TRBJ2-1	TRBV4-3	TGCGCCAGCAGCCAAGACCTAGCATCTAATGAGCAGTTCTTC	CASSQDLASNEQFF
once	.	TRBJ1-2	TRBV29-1	TGCAGCGTTGTTAGTGTTGCTGGCTACACCTTC	CSVVSVAGYTF
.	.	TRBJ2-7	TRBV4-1	TGCGCCAGCAGCCTCCTCAGGGGCCTCAGGGACGAGCAGTACTTC	CASSLLRGLRDEQYF
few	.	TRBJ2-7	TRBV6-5	TGTGCCAGCAGTTATCAGGGGACCTACGAGCAGTACTTC	CASSYQGTYEQYF
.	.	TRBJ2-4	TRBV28	TGTGCCAGCAGTTTAGTTATATTCGGCGCCAAAAACATTCAGTACTTC	CASSLVIFGAKNIQYF
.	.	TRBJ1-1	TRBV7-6	TGTGCCAGCAGCTTAGTATACCAGAACACTGAAGCTTTCTTT	CASSLVYQNTEAFF
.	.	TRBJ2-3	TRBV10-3	TGTGCCATCACGATGGCAGGGACAGATACGCAGTATTTT	CAITMAGTDTQYF
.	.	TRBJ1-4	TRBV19	TGTGCCAGTAGTATTGGCGGGGGTGAAAAACTGTTTTTT	CASSIGGGEKLFF
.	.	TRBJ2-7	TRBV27	TGTGCCAGCAGTTTATTGTCTGGGACCGAGCAGTACTTC	CASSLLSGTEQYF